The clone carrying this T cell receptor beta chain was seen more than once but under ten times. Its cognate antigen is unknown. The sample originates from a study of cytomegalovirus exposure and HLA in healthy donors. The study ran its PCR with 60 Vbeta and 13 Jbeta primers. The table came from immunoSEQ multiplex PCR; TCRdb's copy has only in-frame clones and leaves some out. There are about 180,000 clones in the sample; roughly 80% occur only once, and 1.5% lies in the top ten. This CDR3 is 13 amino acids long. Trimming took 6 bases from V and 11 from J, leaving 19 bases between them. Germline V CDR1 and CDR2: MNHEY, SMNVEV (reference sequence). Findings and caveats of the study: Using a false discovery rate of 0.05, a later analysis showed that approximately 16,000 TCR beta sequences were associated with HLA alleles. Later analysis identified a missense DCLRE1C variant that was linked to TCR beta V- and J-gene trimming.

Material for sequencing was PBMCs. The V and J genes are TRBV27 and TRBJ1-1; tentatively, D is TRBD1 (5 bases). The sequence derives from a man aged 35-49 years in good health and CMV-seronegative. The DNA of the CDR3 is TGTGCCAGCAGGCCCGACGGGGGTCGGAAGGCTTTCTTT. This encodes CASRPDGGRKAFF.